Presented here are 19 T cell receptor beta chains from one specimen sequenced in a study of T cells in Graves' hyperthyroidism and ophthalmopathy. Template material for amplifying TCR beta CDR3 regions consisted of RNA transcripts. HTBI primers drove first-round RT-PCR of the TCR CDR3. TCRdb called the multiplex PCR reads again in MiXCR, with one record for every CDR3 protein. The sample records a few hundred thousand distinct CDR3 sequences, roughly 25% being singletons. Sequenced: blood. The receptors originated from a man aged 50 to 59 with Graves' hyperthyroidism.

The chain is built from TRBV28 and TRBJ2-3; possible D gene TRBD2, 7 bases. V was clipped by 8 bases and J by 2 bases, with 17 bases between them. This CDR3 contains 15 residues. Germline V CDR1 and CDR2: MDHEN, SYDVKM. CDR3 DNA: TGTGCCAGCTCAAATAGGGGGGGGAACACAGATACGCAGTATTTT. This encodes CASSNRGGNTDTQYF.

The sample holds many counts of this clonotype. CDR3 loop: CAWSRGSSYEQYF. Here the CDR3 DNA reads TGTGCCTGGAGCCGGGGCTCATCCTACGAGCAGTACTTC. The chain combines TRBV30 with TRBJ2-7; D tentatively fits TRBD1 or TRBD2 (5 bases each). From germline, CDR1 is GTSNPN and CDR2 SVGIG (reference sequence). The CDR3 spans 13 residues. Trimming cost V 3 bases and J 1 base, with 10 bases left between them. The whole variable domain, filled in from reference TRBV30 and TRBJ2-7, reads SQTIHQWPATLVQPVGSPLSLECTVEGTSNPNLYWYRQAAGRGLQLLFYSVGIGQISSEVPQNLSASRPQDRQFILSSKKLLLSDSGFYLCAWSRGSSYEQYFGPGTRLTVT.

This clonotype was counted between two and nine times. The genes are TRBV20-1 and TRBJ2-6; 7 positions agree with TRBD1. Germline V CDR1 and CDR2: DFQATT, SNEGSKA (reference sequence). The CDR3 runs to 12 residues. The J segment lost 9 bases and the V segment lost 6 bases, leaving 5 bases of the junction unmatched. CDR3 nucleotide sequence: TGCAGTGCGAACAGGGGAGACAACGTCCTGACTTTC. Translated, it gives CSANRGDNVLTF.

The V gene is TRBV18, the J gene TRBJ2-3, with 9 nucleotides matching TRBD2. The CDR3 extends over 17 amino acids. V shed 0 bases, J shed 9 bases, and the junction held 13 bases outside the gene matches. Looked up from germline, CDR1 is KGHSH and CDR2 is LQKENI. This CDR3 is CASSPPVNEAGGGTQYF. The CDR3, as DNA: TGTGCCAGCTCACCACCAGTCAACGAAGCGGGAGGAGGCACGCAGTATTTT.

This clonotype was seen at least ten times. The chain is built from TRBV27 and TRBJ2-7, with 13 bases lining up with TRBD2. Looked up from germline, CDR1 is MNHEY and CDR2 is SMNVEV (reference sequence). The CDR3 length is 15 residues. Trimming took 5 bases from V and 2 from J; bases not matched to a gene: 3. Here the CDR3 reads CASSLGLAGAYEQYF. As DNA, the CDR3 is TGTGCCAGCAGTCTTGGACTAGCGGGAGCCTACGAGCAGTACTTC.

This clonotype was seen ten or more times. This sequence joins TRBV27 and TRBJ2-3, with TRBD2 matching over 9 bases. This CDR3 comprises 16 residues. Germline V gene sequence: CDR1 MNHEY, CDR2 SMNVEV (reference sequence). With V trimmed by 4 bases and J by 4 bases, 9 bases remained unmatched. This chain's CDR3 is CASSSLAGVRPDTQYF. In DNA form, the CDR3 reads TGTGCCAGCAGTTCCTTAGCGGGAGTCAGGCCAGATACGCAGTATTTT.

This clonotype was observed a few times. The rearrangement joins TRBV5-1 to TRBJ2-7; no clear D gene. Germline CDR1 reads SGHRS; CDR2 reads YFSETQ. V was clipped by 2 bases and J by 3 bases, with 3 bases between them. The CDR3 is 11 residues long. CDR3 residues: CASSFDYEQYF. The CDR3 bases are TGCGCCAGCAGCTTTGACTACGAGCAGTACTTC.

This clonotype was found many times. J is TRBJ2-3 and V is TRBV28; 13 nucleotides line up with TRBD2. V lost 8 bases and J lost 5; bases outside the gene matches: 1. The CDR3 runs to 13 residues. Looked up from germline, CDR1 is MDHEN and CDR2 is SYDVKM. For the CDR3, the DNA is TGTGCCAGCGGGACTAGCGGGGTAGATACGCAGTATTTT. Residues: CASGTSGVDTQYF.

This clonotype was seen ten or more times. V is TRBV2 and J is TRBJ2-7; D unresolved. V was clipped by 2 bases and J by 8 bases, with 7 bases between them. CDR3 length: 11 residues. Looked up from germline, CDR1 is SNHLY and CDR2 is FYNNEI. The CDR3 spells CASSESQKQYF. CDR3 DNA: TGTGCCAGCAGTGAAAGCCAAAAGCAGTACTTC.

The chain joins TRBV4-1 to TRBJ2-1, with 8 bases aligning to TRBD2. The CDR3 extends over 18 amino acids. Germline V CDR1 and CDR2: MGHRA, YSYEKL. The V segment lost 4 bases and the J segment 1 base; nucleotides outside the gene matches: 12. Here the CDR3 DNA reads TGCGCCAGCAGCCCAAAAGTCGGGGGACTAGAATCCTACAATGAGCAGTTCTTC. This gives the protein CASSPKVGGLESYNEQFF.

The genes are TRBV19 and TRBJ2-7, with D maybe TRBD1 (6 bases). CDR1 and CDR2 from the germline V gene are LNHDA and SQIVND (reference sequence). V was clipped by 6 bases and J by 2 bases, with 14 bases between them. The CDR3 totals 14 residues. CDR3 DNA sequence: TGTGCCAGTAGCCAAGGGACAAGGACCTACGAGCAGTACTTC. This translates into CASSQGTRTYEQYF.

A few counts support this clonotype. The genes are TRBV11-2 and TRBJ2-1; D call uncertain. Trimming took off 0 bases at V and 0 bases at J, with 15 bases between the two ends. The CDR3 totals 18 residues. Per the germline V gene, CDR1 is SGHAT and CDR2 is FQNNGV. The CDR3 sequence: CASSLESGRQASYNEQFF. The CDR3 coding sequence is TGTGCCAGCAGCTTAGAGTCCGGGCGGCAGGCCTCCTACAATGAGCAGTTCTTC.

This clonotype appeared a few times. This rearrangement joins TRBV12-3 or TRBV12-4 to TRBJ1-5; TRBD1 matches 7 bases. The length of the CDR3 is 17 residues. Unmatched junction bases numbered 11, after V lost 6 bases and J lost 0 bases. CDR3 residues: CASSRGQFRNSNQPQHF. CDR3 in DNA: TGTGCCAGCAGCCGGGGACAGTTCAGAAATAGCAATCAGCCCCAGCATTTT.

This clonotype has a handful of counts. The V and J genes are TRBV11-3 and TRBJ2-5; either TRBD1 or TRBD2 may fit D (5 bases each). Germline-derived CDR1 and CDR2 are SGHNT and YENEEA. The CDR3 is made up of 16 amino acids. Trimming removed 1 base at V and 5 bases at J, with 17 bases between. CDR3 sequence (DNA): TGTGCCAGCAGCTTAGGTCAGGGACGGAACTTTGAGACCCAGTACTTC. Its translation is CASSLGQGRNFETQYF.

As to this clonotype: A clone one base away is much larger, so this may be a read error. The chain joins TRBV28 to TRBJ1-1, with TRBD1 matching over 10 bases. CDR1 MDHEN and CDR2 SYDVKM come from the germline V gene. The CDR3 totals 14 residues. The CDR3 DNA is TGTGCCAGCAGTTCAGGGGACAGGGGCCTTGAAGCTCTCTTT. Translating it yields CASSSGDRGLEALF.

This CDR3 reads CASSVATGANTEAFF. The CDR3, as DNA: TGTGCCAGCAGCGTAGCTACAGGGGCGAACACTGAAGCTTTCTTT. This chain links TRBV9 with TRBJ1-1; 7 bases align to TRBD1. V was pared by 0 bases and J by 1 base, with 3 bases of the junction left unmatched. CDR1 is SGDLS, CDR2 YYNGEE, per germline. The CDR3 is 15 amino acids.

This clonotype was recorded a few times. The chain combines TRBV20-1 with TRBJ2-1; D unresolved. V lost 2 bases to trimming and J lost 5 bases, with 7 bases between them. The CDR3 extends over 12 amino acids. CDR1 is DFQATT and CDR2 is SNEGSKA in the germline V gene (reference sequence). The CDR3 region is CSARSVNNEQFF. The CDR3, as DNA: TGCAGTGCTAGATCCGTTAACAATGAGCAGTTCTTC.

V usage is TRBV28 and J usage is TRBJ2-2; 7 bases align to TRBD2. Losses at the gene ends were 2 bases for V and 5 bases for J; bases not matched to a gene: 8. The CDR3 is 16 amino acids. The germline gives CDR1 MDHEN, CDR2 SYDVKM. CDR3 sequence: CASSLLPGRETGELFF. The CDR3 nucleotides are TGTGCCAGCAGTTTACTTCCAGGGAGGGAAACCGGGGAGCTGTTTTTT.

This sequence joins TRBV29-1 and TRBJ2-6; D is unclear. Germline CDR1 and CDR2: SQVTM and ANQGSEA. Trimming pared 6 bases from V and 0 bases from J, leaving 9 bases between. CDR3 size: 14 residues. CDR3 region: CSVSSSSGANVLTF. CDR3 coding DNA: TGCAGCGTGAGCTCCAGCTCTGGGGCCAACGTCCTGACTTTC.